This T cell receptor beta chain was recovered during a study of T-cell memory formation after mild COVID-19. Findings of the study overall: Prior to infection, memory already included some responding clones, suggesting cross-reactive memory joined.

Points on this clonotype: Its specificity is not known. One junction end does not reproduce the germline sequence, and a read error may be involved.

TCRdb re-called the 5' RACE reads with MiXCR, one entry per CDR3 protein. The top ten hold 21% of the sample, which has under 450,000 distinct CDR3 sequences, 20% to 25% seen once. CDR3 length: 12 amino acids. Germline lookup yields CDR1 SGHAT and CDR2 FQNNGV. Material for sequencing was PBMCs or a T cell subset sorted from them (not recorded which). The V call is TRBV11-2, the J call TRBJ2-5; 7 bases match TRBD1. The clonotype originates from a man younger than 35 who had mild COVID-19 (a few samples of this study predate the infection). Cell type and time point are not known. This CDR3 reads CASSTRQGSAGF. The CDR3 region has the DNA TGTGCCAGCAGCACCCGACAGGGTTCTGCCGGCTTC.